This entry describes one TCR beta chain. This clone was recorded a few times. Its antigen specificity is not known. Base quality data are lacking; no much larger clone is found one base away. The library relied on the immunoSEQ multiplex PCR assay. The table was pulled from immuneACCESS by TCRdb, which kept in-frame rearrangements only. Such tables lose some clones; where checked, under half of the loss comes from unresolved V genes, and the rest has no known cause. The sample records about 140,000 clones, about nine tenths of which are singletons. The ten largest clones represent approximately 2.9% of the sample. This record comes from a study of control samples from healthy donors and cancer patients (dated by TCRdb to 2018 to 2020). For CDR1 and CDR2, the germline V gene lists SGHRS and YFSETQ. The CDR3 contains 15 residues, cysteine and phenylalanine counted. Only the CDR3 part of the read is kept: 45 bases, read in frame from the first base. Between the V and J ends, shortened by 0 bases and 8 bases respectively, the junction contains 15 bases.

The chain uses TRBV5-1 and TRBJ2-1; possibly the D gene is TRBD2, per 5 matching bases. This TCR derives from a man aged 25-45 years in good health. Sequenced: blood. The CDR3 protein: CASSLVYGERDEQFF. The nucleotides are TGCGCCAGCAGCTTGGTATACGGGGAACGTGATGAGCAGTTCTTC. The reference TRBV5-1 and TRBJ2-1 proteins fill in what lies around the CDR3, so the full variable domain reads KAGVTQTPRYLIKTRGQQVTLSCSPISGHRSVSWYQQTPGQGLQFLFEYFSETQRNKGNFPGRFSGRQFSNSRSEMNVSTLELGDSALYLCASSLVYGERDEQFFGPGTRLTVL.